Sequencing of this T cell receptor (beta chain) was carried out in a study of blood T cell repertoires in COVID-19. Study as a whole: Collection of acute and convalescent COVID-19 samples took place in the United States, Italy and Spain. In each case, the material was cDNA or gDNA derived from T cells, B-cell-depleted T cells, or PBMCs.

In the source study's methods: Reference gene primer amplification gave nucleated cell count estimates. TCRdb's copy holds only in-frame clones and misses some; the assay was immunoSEQ multiplex PCR. V and J calls and clone size follow that table, whereas D and trimming were derived from the DNA. The data contain over 150,000 clones, roughly 81% of them seen just once; the ten biggest clones take up roughly 1%. With 0 bases clipped from V and 7 bases from J, the junction kept 9 bases outside the gene matches. This CDR3 is 17 amino acids long. The germline V gene encodes CDR1 SGHDN and CDR2 FVKESK. This chain joins TRBV14 and TRBJ1-6; TRBD1 matches 7 bases. The sequenced sample consisted of peripheral blood. This clonotype originated in a man aged 40-49 years with acute or convalescent COVID-19. The CDR3 bases are TGTGCCAGCAGCCAAGAGTCCACAGGGGCCCGAAATTCACCCCTCCACTTT. Residues: CASSQESTGARNSPLHF.